This TCR beta chain was recorded in a study of early T cells in non-severe SARS-CoV-2 infection. Study-level background: The study sequenced bulk RNA from unsorted whole blood, with chains unpaired.

The study, taken as a whole, reports: VDJdb matching, biased toward anti-spike CD8 responses, missed private and CD4 specificities.

Comment on this clonotype: Its antigen remains unknown.

Individual cDNA molecules received unique molecular identifiers. Each CDR3 protein gets one entry after TCRdb re-called the 5' RACE reads with MiXCR. The data show tens of thousands of distinct CDR3 sequences, over 5% seen once. The V gene lost 3 bases and the J gene lost 3 bases, with 12 bases spanning the gap. CDR1 and CDR2 (germline): DFQATT, SNEGSKA (reference sequence). There are 14 residues in the CDR3. The chain carries TRBV20-1 and TRBJ2-1; TRBD2 might be the D (6 bases). This sequence originates from an adult who was a healthcare worker with PCR-confirmed SARS-CoV-2 infection or an uninfected control (not recorded which). The sequenced sample was whole blood. The CDR3, as DNA: TGCAGTGCTAGTTTAGCGGAGAACTACAATGAGCAGTTCTTC. Protein sequence: CSASLAENYNEQFF.